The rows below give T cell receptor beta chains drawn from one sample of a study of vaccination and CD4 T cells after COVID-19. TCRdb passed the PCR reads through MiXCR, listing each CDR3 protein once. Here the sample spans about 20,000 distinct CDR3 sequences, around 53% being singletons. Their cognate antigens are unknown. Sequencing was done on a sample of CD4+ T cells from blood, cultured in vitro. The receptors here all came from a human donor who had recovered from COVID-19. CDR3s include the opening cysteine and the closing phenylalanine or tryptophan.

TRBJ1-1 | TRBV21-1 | CASSKCNRGTEAFF
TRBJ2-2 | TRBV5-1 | CASSPGAENTGELFF
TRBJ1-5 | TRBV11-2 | CASSLGGQGAEPQHF
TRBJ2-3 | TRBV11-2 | CASSLGTSTDTQYF
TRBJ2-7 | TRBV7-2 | CASSLENDYEQYF
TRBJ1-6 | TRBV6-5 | CASSFGTANSPLHF
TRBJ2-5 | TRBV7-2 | CASSLGTSAKQETQYF
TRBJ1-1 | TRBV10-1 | CASSESKFGHPNTEAFF
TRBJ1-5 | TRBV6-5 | CASSYVAGFNQPQHF
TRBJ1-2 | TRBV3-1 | CASSRPGGLYGYTF
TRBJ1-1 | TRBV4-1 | CASGPTRGVGTEAFF
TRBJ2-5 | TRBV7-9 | CASRSNPGQRYQETQYF
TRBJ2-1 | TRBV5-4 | CASSFRGGSIGNEQFF
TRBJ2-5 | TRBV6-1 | CASKVGGGVQETQYF
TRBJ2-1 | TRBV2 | CASRGLAGGHEQFF
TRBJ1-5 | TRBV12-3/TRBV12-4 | CASRPRDSSSNQPQHF
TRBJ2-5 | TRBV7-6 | CASSLVGSGGTYQETQYF
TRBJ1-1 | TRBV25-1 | CASSEAGGGDTEAFF
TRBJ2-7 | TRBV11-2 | CASSISPGTSGTEQYF
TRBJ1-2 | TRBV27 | CASSLSRDSGYYTF
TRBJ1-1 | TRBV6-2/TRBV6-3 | CASSPSTGGITEAFF
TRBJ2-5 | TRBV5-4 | CASSLNGLAGQETQYF
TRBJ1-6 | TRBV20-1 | CSARPPRDRNSPLHF
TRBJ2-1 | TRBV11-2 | CASAPSYNEQFF
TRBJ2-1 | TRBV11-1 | CASSRNGRSAYNEQFF
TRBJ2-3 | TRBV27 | CASSLRGNTQYF
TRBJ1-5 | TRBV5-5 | CASSLDVLNQPQHF
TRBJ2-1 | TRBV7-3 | CASSPAGPDNEQFF
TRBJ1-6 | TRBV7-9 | CASSSQGSDSPLHF
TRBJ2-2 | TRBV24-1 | CATSDARQGESGELFF
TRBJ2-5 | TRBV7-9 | CASSRDTQETQYF
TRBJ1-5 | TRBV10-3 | CAISPTSGGNQPQHF
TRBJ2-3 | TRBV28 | CASSLPPWGGKSTDTQYF
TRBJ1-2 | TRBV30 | CAWSGTGTATAPNGYTF
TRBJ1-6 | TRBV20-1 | CSARGGQGISDNSPLHF
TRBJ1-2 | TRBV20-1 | CSALEIAGPYGYTF
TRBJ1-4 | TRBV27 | CASSWGKLFF
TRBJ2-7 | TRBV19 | CASSRIGGGLNYEQYF
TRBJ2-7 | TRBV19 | CASSIYGQGRREQYF
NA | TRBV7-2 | CASSLEAAQETQYF
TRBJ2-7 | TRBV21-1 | CARTTGGYEQYF
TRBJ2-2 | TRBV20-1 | CSADAGGTGELFF
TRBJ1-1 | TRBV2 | CASSPGTVAEAFF
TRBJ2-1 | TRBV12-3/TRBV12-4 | CASSLERGDNNEQFF
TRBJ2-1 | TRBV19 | CASSVLGGEQFF
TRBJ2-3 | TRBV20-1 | CSAKDALSGTDTQYF
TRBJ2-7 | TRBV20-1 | CSARTGYEQYF
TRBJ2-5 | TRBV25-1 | CASSAMTGQETQYF